These T cell receptor beta chains were read from a single sample in a study of CD8+ T cells in alopecia areata. TCRdb's table, derived via immunoSEQ multiplex PCR, lists solely in-frame clones and lacks some. The sample lists about 180,000 clones, approximately 50% seen once, with about 9.4% in the top ten. The specimen was CD8+ T cells sorted from blood, collected at roughly week 53, from a patient treated with tofacitinib. The receptors here all came from a human donor with alopecia areata. CDR3s include the opening cysteine and the closing phenylalanine or tryptophan. Size is stated for part of the rows, as once, few or many counts, or as a class when the clone is expanded.

-	TRBV10-2	TRBJ1-6	CASSAPPSPLHF
-	TRBV27	TRBJ1-1	CASSLGQNTEAFF
few	TRBV5-6	TRBJ2-1	CASSGQVYNEQFF
few	TRBV4-1	TRBJ1-1	CASSHLDRLVEAFF
few	TRBV5-1	TRBJ2-1	CASSDDRSYNEQFF
-	TRBV5-4	TRBJ1-2	CASSFWGATYGYTF
once	TRBV13	TRBJ1-1	CASSIWDRDEAFF
-	TRBV4-1	TRBJ2-7	CASSQEDGPGGEQYF
-	TRBV7-6	TRBJ1-4	CASSLFADSIGEKLFF
-	TRBV27	TRBJ2-5	CASSLLAGGRETQYF